The 25 T cell receptor beta chains listed next were all sequenced from one sample in a study of cytomegalovirus exposure and HLA in healthy donors. Amplification used 60 Vbeta primers and 13 Jbeta primers. Assay: immunoSEQ multiplex PCR; the TCRdb copy retains only in-frame clones and omits some. The profile covers under 200,000 clones, with under 80% appearing a single time and approximately 1.5% taken by the ten largest. Sequencing used PBMCs. These receptors were taken from a woman in her twenties or thirties in good health and CMV-seronegative.

This rearrangement joins TRBV28 to TRBJ1-5, with D unclear. The CDR3 contains 15 residues. Germline V CDR1 and CDR2: MDHEN, SYDVKM. V was shortened by 2 bases and J by 3 bases, with 11 bases between the two germline ends. The CDR3 sequence is CASSLLLASNQPQHF. The CDR3 DNA sequence: TGTGCCAGCAGTTTACTCCTGGCTTCCAATCAGCCCCAGCATTTT.

This clone was observed once. The chain combines TRBV5-8 with TRBJ1-5; TRBD1 agrees at 9 bases. Germline CDR1 is SGHTS and CDR2 is YDEGEE. With 2 bases clipped from V and 5 bases from J, the junction kept 5 bases outside the gene matches. This CDR3 has 15 amino acids. CDR3 in DNA: TGTGCCAGCAGCTTCCGGGACAGGGCCTATCAGCCCCAGCATTTT. Protein: CASSFRDRAYQPQHF.

DNA for the CDR3: TGTGCCAGCAGCGGACTAGCGGGGGGGCGCGGGGAGCTGTTTTTT. Its translation: CASSGLAGGRGELFF. The chain joins TRBV9 to TRBJ2-2; 14 bases are a match to TRBD2. The CDR3 has 15 amino acids. Germline loops: CDR1 SGDLS, CDR2 YYNGEE. Unmatched junction bases numbered 2, after V lost 3 bases and J lost 7 bases.

This clone was counted a few times. V usage is TRBV28 and J usage is TRBJ2-5; 7 bases match TRBD2. The CDR3 is made up of 15 amino acids. The germline V gene encodes CDR1 MDHEN and CDR2 SYDVKM. Trimming took 2 bases from V and 2 from J; bases not matched to a gene: 5. The CDR3 nucleotides read TGTGCCAGCAGTTTACCACAGCGGGGACAAGAGACCCAGTACTTC. It encodes CASSLPQRGQETQYF.

The chain combines TRBV7-3 with TRBJ2-3; TRBD1 matches at 7 bases. The CDR3 runs to 14 residues. V gave up 3 bases and J gave up 4 bases; unmatched junction bases: 4. Looked up from germline, CDR1 is SGHTA and CDR2 is FQGTGA. In DNA form, the CDR3 reads TGTGCCAGCAGCTTGACAGGGATAGCAGATACGCAGTATTTT. This encodes CASSLTGIADTQYF.

The V call is TRBV30, the J call TRBJ1-3; D is unclear. The CDR3 is 16 residues long. V was shortened by 2 bases and J by 4 bases, with 18 bases between the two germline ends. From germline, CDR1 is GTSNPN and CDR2 SVGIG (reference sequence). The CDR3 loop is CAWSRTVTGLGNTIYF. CDR3 in DNA: TGTGCCTGGAGTCGGACTGTAACGGGTTTAGGAAACACCATATATTTT.

V gene TRBV18 combines with J gene TRBJ2-7; TRBD1 aligns across 7 bases. V lost 3 bases and J lost 6; bases outside the gene matches: 8. Germline V gene sequence: CDR1 KGHSH, CDR2 LQKENI. This CDR3 region has 14 residues. The CDR3 DNA follows: TGTGCCAGCTCACCCTTGACAGGGACGGGCGAGCAGTACTTC. Translation: CASSPLTGTGEQYF. Drawing the rest from reference TRBV18 and TRBJ2-7, the complete variable domain is NAGVMQNPRHLVRRRGQEARLRCSPMKGHSHVYWYRQLPEEGLKFMVYLQKENIIDESGMPKERFSAEFPKEGPSILRIQQVVRGDSAAYFCASSPLTGTGEQYFGPGTRLTVT.

The chain joins TRBV2 to TRBJ2-1; TRBD1 aligns across 8 bases. CDR1 is SNHLY, CDR2 FYNNEI, per germline. The CDR3 is 15 residues long. Germline trimming cut 7 bases from V and 4 bases from J; bases unmatched to any gene: 9. The CDR3 nucleotides read TGTGCCAGCAAACAAGGACAGGGATTTTACAATGAGCAGTTCTTC. This gives the protein CASKQGQGFYNEQFF.

The CDR3 loop is CASSQDARVGDTQYF. In DNA, the CDR3 is TGCGCCAGCAGCCAAGATGCGAGGGTGGGAGATACGCAGTATTTT. The chain combines TRBV4-1 with TRBJ2-3; TRBD2 might be the D (5 bases). This CDR3 comprises 15 residues. Germline CDR1 and CDR2: MGHRA and YSYEKL. Deletions cut 0 bases from V and 5 bases from J, with 12 bases between.

The gene calls are TRBV6-1 and TRBJ1-6, with 7 bases identical to TRBD1. The CDR3 loop spans 19 amino acids. The germline gives CDR1 MNHNS, CDR2 SASEGT. The junction had 20 bases not matched to a gene; V was cut back by 2 bases and J by 10 bases. CDR3 coding DNA: TGTGCCAGCAGTGAATGGGAGCCCGATGACAGGGTATTTCGATCACCCCTCCACTTT. Translating gives CASSEWEPDDRVFRSPLHF.

The CDR3 loop reads CASSVGIRGKSGYTF. DNA of the CDR3: TGTGCCAGCAGCGTAGGAATCAGGGGGAAGAGTGGCTACACCTTC. The chain is built from TRBV9 and TRBJ1-2; 7 bases are a match to TRBD1. Trimming at V came to 0 bases and at J to 7 bases, leaving 9 bases not matched to a gene. Germline CDR1 reads SGDLS; CDR2 reads YYNGEE. CDR3 length: 15 amino acids.

The chain recombines TRBV2 with TRBJ1-1; TRBD1 matches at 9 bases. CDR3 size: 14 residues. Germline loops: CDR1 SNHLY, CDR2 FYNNEI. The V segment lost 9 bases and the J segment 4 bases; nucleotides outside the gene matches: 9. The CDR3 region has the DNA TGTGCCAGTTCCCTACAGGGGGCTCGCACTGAAGCTTTCTTT. The encoded protein is CASSLQGARTEAFF.

The V and J genes are TRBV5-6 and TRBJ1-6; a possible D gene is TRBD1 (6 bases). Trimming shortened V by 0 bases and J by 14 bases, and 18 bases separated the two germline ends. Germline-derived CDR1 and CDR2 are SGHDT and YYEEEE. This CDR3 is 15 amino acids long. The CDR3 DNA is TGTGCCAGCAGCTTGGCAGGGGCCTCGGGGCTTTCCCTCCACTTT. It yields the protein CASSLAGASGLSLHF.

This clone was seen a few times. The rearrangement uses TRBV2 and TRBJ1-5; no firm D call. Looked up from germline, CDR1 is SNHLY and CDR2 is FYNNEI. The V gene lost 1 base and the J gene lost 3 bases, with 4 bases spanning the gap. The CDR3 is 13 residues long. In DNA form, the CDR3 reads TGTGCCAGCAGTGAAGGAGTCAATCAGCCCCAGCATTTT. This translates into CASSEGVNQPQHF.

This clone appeared many times. This CDR3 reads CASSVAAGGPYTQYF. The CDR3 DNA is TGTGCCAGCAGCGTAGCGGCGGGGGGGCCCTATACGCAGTATTTT. V and J are TRBV9 and TRBJ2-3, with 9 bases aligning to TRBD2. V was pared by 0 bases and J by 7 bases, with 6 bases of the junction left unmatched. The germline CDR1 and CDR2 sequences are SGDLS and YYNGEE. The CDR3 length is 15 residues.

The chain has TRBV12-5 and TRBJ2-5; the D gene is possibly TRBD2 (6 bases). CDR3 length equals 16 residues. The V end lost 1 base, the J end lost 4 bases, and 16 bases lay between the germline ends. Germline-derived CDR1 and CDR2 are LGHNT and FRNRAP. Written as DNA, the CDR3 is TGTGCTAGTGGTTTGGGGTTATCGGGGGTAGTAGAGACCCAGTACTTC. Protein: CASGLGLSGVVETQYF.

The chain is built from TRBV30 and TRBJ1-1; 7 nucleotides match TRBD1. This CDR3 region has 13 residues. Germline CDR1 GTSNPN, CDR2 SVGIG (reference sequence). J lost 1 base, V lost 2 bases, and 1 base had no gene match. CDR3 nucleotide sequence: TGTGCCTGGAGTCAGGGGGGGAACACTGAAGCTTTCTTT. Residues: CAWSQGGNTEAFF.

This chain joins TRBV19 and TRBJ2-3, with D possibly matching TRBD1 (5 bases). There are 16 residues in the CDR3. V lost 4 bases and J 2 bases, leaving 16 bases between the germline ends. The germline gives CDR1 LNHDA, CDR2 SQIVND (reference sequence). The CDR3 coding sequence is TGTGCCAGTAGTAGCAGGGTCCTAGACTCCACAGATACGCAGTATTTT. Amino acids: CASSSRVLDSTDTQYF.

The chain carries TRBV28 and TRBJ1-5, with 10 bases that match TRBD1. Germline trimming cut 2 bases from V and 2 bases from J; bases unmatched to any gene: 6. Germline V gene lookup returns CDR1 MDHEN and CDR2 SYDVKM. The CDR3 spans 17 residues. The CDR3 DNA reads TGTGCCAGCAGTTTAAGGAGGGGGACAGGGGGCAATCAGCCCCAGCATTTT. This codes for CASSLRRGTGGNQPQHF.

The chain combines TRBV10-3 with TRBJ2-7; unclear D gene. The CDR3 runs to 13 residues. V was shortened by 8 bases and J by 0 bases, with 11 bases between the two germline ends. Looked up from germline, CDR1 is ENHRY and CDR2 is SYGVKD. Here the CDR3 reads CAIAKPISYEQYF. CDR3 DNA sequence: TGTGCCATCGCCAAGCCCATCTCCTACGAGCAGTACTTC.

V is TRBV6-6 and J is TRBJ2-7; 8 bases match TRBD1. Trimming removed 2 bases from V and 3 bases from J; junction bases left unmatched: 3. Per the germline V gene, CDR1 is MNHNY and CDR2 is SVGAGI (reference sequence). The CDR3 runs 14 residues. The CDR3 is CASSYGTGHYEQYF. The CDR3 bases are TGTGCCAGCAGTTACGGGACAGGCCACTACGAGCAGTACTTC.

Concerning this clone itself: The sample holds other DNA sequences that translate to the same CDR3. The chain links TRBV5-1 to TRBJ1-2; weak D call: TRBD1 (5 bases). CDR3 length: 13 residues. Per germline, CDR1 SGHRS and CDR2 YFSETQ. V lost 2 bases and J 6 bases, leaving 11 bases between the germline ends. The CDR3 coding sequence is TGCGCCAGCAGCTTTGGGGGGGTCGATGGCTACACCTTC. Amino acids: CASSFGGVDGYTF.

The gene calls are TRBV6-6 and TRBJ2-2, with D possibly matching TRBD1 (7 bases). The CDR3 has 16 amino acids. The ends were cut back, 6 bases at V and 1 base at J, with 15 bases in the middle. Per germline, CDR1 MNHNY and CDR2 SVGAGI (reference sequence). The CDR3 is CASSQGGRLNTGELFF. CDR3 DNA sequence: TGTGCCAGCAGCCAGGGGGGACGGTTGAACACCGGGGAGCTGTTTTTT.

The rearrangement uses TRBV19 and TRBJ1-5; the match to TRBD1 covers 7 bases. V was pared by 6 bases and J by 0 bases, with 8 bases of the junction left unmatched. The germline gives CDR1 LNHDA, CDR2 SQIVND (reference sequence). The CDR3 loop spans 16 amino acids. In DNA, the CDR3 is TGTGCCAGTAGCCCTGACAGGGTTCATAGCAATCAGCCCCAGCATTTT. It translates to CASSPDRVHSNQPQHF. Combining the CDR3 with reference TRBV19 and TRBJ1-5 gives the whole variable domain DGGITQSPKYLFRKEGQNVTLSCEQNLNHDAMYWYRQDPGQGLRLIYYSQIVNDFQKGDIAEGYSVSREKKESFPLTVTSAQKNPTAFYLCASSPDRVHSNQPQHFGDGTRLSIL.

This clone turned up a few times. V usage is TRBV5-8 and J usage is TRBJ1-3; D is undetermined. This CDR3 is 14 amino acids long. Germline V lookup: CDR1 SGHTS, CDR2 YDEGEE. V was trimmed by 4 bases and J by 1 base, leaving 9 bases between them. The CDR3 coding sequence is TGTGCCAGCAGCAGAGGGTCTTCTGGAAACACCATATATTTT. This gives the protein CASSRGSSGNTIYF.